Sequencing of this T cell receptor (beta chain) was carried out in a study of technical replicates of blood from a few donors. Measured with immunoSEQ multiplex PCR; TCRdb has only the in-frame clones, and not every one. In the table there are approximately 31,000 clones, around nine tenths of which are singletons. Trimming pared 3 bases from V and 1 base from J, leaving 6 bases between. Germline CDR1 and CDR2: GTSNPN and SVGIG (reference sequence). The CDR3 is 12 residues long. The sample consisted of PBMCs. The chain employs TRBV30 and TRBJ1-1; D uncertain. The clonotype was recovered from a human donor in good health. Some clones in this sample may be carry-over from other donors' samples. CDR3: CAWRRANTEAFF. The CDR3 bases are TGTGCCTGGAGGCGAGCGAACACTGAAGCTTTCTTT.